Reported below is one T cell receptor beta chain. Its cognate antigen is unknown. Losses at the gene ends were 10 bases for V and 4 bases for J; bases not matched to a gene: 10. From germline, CDR1 is LNHDA and CDR2 SQIVND (reference sequence). The length of the CDR3 is 14 residues. The PCR contained 60 Vbeta and 13 Jbeta primers. Clones were sequenced by immunoSEQ multiplex PCR, and TCRdb holds only the in-frame ones, with some missing. The table has 100,000 to 120,000 clones, 76% seen once. This sample is drawn from a study of cytomegalovirus exposure and HLA in healthy donors. Study-level points and caveats: A later analysis linked a missense DCLRE1C variant to TCR beta V- and J-gene trimming. Roughly even sequencing depth across donors was the assumption behind the presence/absence analyses. With DRB1 most and HLA-C fewest, TCR association rates differed between HLA loci in a later analysis.

The chain couples TRBV19 to TRBJ1-5, with 7 bases that match TRBD1. The receptor was derived from a middle-aged man in good health and CMV-seropositive. Sequencing was performed on PBMCs. The CDR3 region has the DNA TGTGCCATTGGAGACAGGGTTAGAAATCAGCCCCAGCATTTT. Amino acid sequence: CAIGDRVRNQPQHF.